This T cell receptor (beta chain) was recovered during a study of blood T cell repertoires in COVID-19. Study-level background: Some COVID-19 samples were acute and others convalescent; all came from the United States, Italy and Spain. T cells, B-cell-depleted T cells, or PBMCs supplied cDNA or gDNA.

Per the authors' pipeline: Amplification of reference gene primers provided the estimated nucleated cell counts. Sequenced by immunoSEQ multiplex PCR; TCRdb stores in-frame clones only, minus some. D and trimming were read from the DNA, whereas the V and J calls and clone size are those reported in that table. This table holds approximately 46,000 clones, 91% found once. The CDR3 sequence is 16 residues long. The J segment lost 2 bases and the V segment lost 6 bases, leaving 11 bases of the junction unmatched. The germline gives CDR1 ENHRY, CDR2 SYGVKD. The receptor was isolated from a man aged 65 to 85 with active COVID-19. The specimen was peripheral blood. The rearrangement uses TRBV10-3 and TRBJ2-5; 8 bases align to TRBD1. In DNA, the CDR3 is TGTGCCATCAGAAACCATGACAGGGGTCTTCAAGAGACCCAGTACTTC. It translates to CAIRNHDRGLQETQYF.